This note documents a single TCR beta chain sequence. This clone's antigen is unknown. No base quality information exists; no much larger clone differs at one position. TCRB CDR3 sequencing used the immunoSEQ assay on genomic DNA. Processing in the source paper ran as follows. When patient CD8+ clones exceeding 1% were checked against published virus-specific TCRB sequences, only a few matched. Only productive TCRB rearrangements were included in the analyses. Clonality was calculated as a Shannon entropy-based productive clonality index, and a clone was defined by a unique TCRB CDR3 sequence. The template counts of each clone relative to the total templates per sample were used to calculate repertoire overlap between two samples. A correlation with a Spearman r of about 0.57 was found between V-gene usage by flow cytometry and V-gene usage by TCRB sequencing. TCRdb stores this immuneACCESS table with in-frame sequences only. Part of the clones is absent; in the studies checked, under half of the shortfall reflects unresolved V genes, and no reason is known for the rest. The DNA was the basis for D and trimming; V, J and clone size are from that table. The sample table lists some 23,000 clones, 80% to 90% of them with a count of one. The ten top clones hold 3.5% to 4% of the sample.

Positive magnetic bead selection on an AutoMACS was used to isolate CD4+ and CD8+ cells, with flow cytometry used to check purity. Initial screening for clonal expansions relied on flow cytometry with a TCR V beta antibody panel, after which sorted CD8+ fractions underwent TCRB deep sequencing for characterization. Peripheral blood mononuclear cells were isolated by Ficoll-Paque PLUS density gradient separation. DNA from CD4-enriched, CD8-enriched or PBMC samples was extracted using Nucleospin Tissue or Tissue XS kits and then quantified on a Qubit 2.0 fluorometer. Sequences MGHRA (CDR1) and YSYEKL (CDR2) are obtained from the germline V gene. V lost 0 bases and J lost 0 bases; the stretch between them is 5 bases long. The CDR3 has 14 amino acids, counting the end cysteine and phenylalanine. Here the CDR3 DNA is all that survives: 42 bases in frame from base 1. These data originate in a study of somatic mutations in cytotoxic T cells in rheumatoid arthritis listed by TCRdb under 2017. The study in broad terms: Patient peripheral blood (about 30 ml EDTA) was drawn right after diagnosis and before any treatment started. Sorted V beta1+ cells also underwent TCRB sequencing, and some V beta antibody-stained T-cell populations were flow-sorted at nearly 100% purity on a FACSAria II or Sony SH800. In newly diagnosed rheumatoid arthritis without treatment, the study examined if expanded CD8+ T-cell clones harbor somatic mutations, relying on TCRB deep sequencing to characterize clonality. For 60 to 80 rheumatoid arthritis patients and fewer than 25 healthy controls, TCRB deep sequencing was carried out. Patient and control groups had essentially identical median ages. The research as a whole found: CD8+ T-cell clonality did not differ significantly between rheumatoid arthritis patients and age-matched healthy controls. No adjustment for multiple comparisons was made for the slight TRBV07 underrepresentation in patients. The expanded CD8+ clones had unknown antigen targets, and not appearing in virus-specific databases did not rule out that they were virus-specific. Several identical CD8+ TCRB sequences were found in both blood and synovial fluid, and in about an eighth of the 65 patients the largest CD8+ clone exceeded 20% of CD8+ cells. In patients, CD8+ clonality rose with age (Spearman r ~ 0.52), which was not the case in healthy controls.

The clonotype originates from an adult with rheumatoid arthritis. The rearrangement combines TRBV4-1 with TRBJ1-1; no D gene is confidently identified. The sequenced sample was CD8+ T cells sorted from blood. The DNA reads as follows: TGCGCCAGCAGCCAAGATTCCGTGAACACTGAAGCTTTCTTT. This sequence encodes CASSQDSVNTEAFF.